Below are 2 T cell receptor beta chains sequenced from a single sample in a study of human T cells and chemical hapten exposure. TCRdb re-derived calls from the RACE reads in MiXCR, one entry per CDR3 protein. The table records approximately 160,000 distinct CDR3 sequences, 25% to 35% of them present only once. Time point described: patch test 3, about 24 weeks after DPC sensitization. Regarding treatment: therapeutic diphenylcyclopropenone sensitization with weekly scalp DPC. Sequencing used whole blood, obtained in connection with sensitization to the hapten diphenylcyclopropenone (DPC). The receptors derive from a woman aged 18-29 years with alopecia areata. Some clones in this sample may be carry-over from other donors' samples.

CDR3 sequence (DNA): TGTGCCACCAGTGATTTATCAGATACGCAGTATTTT. Its translation: CATSDLSDTQYF. This chain uses TRBV24-1 with TRBJ2-3; D gene ambiguous. There are 12 residues in the CDR3. The V gene's germline CDR1 is KGHDR and CDR2 SFDVKD. The ends were cut back, 1 base at V and 4 bases at J, with 2 bases in the middle.

A few counts support this clonotype. The V gene is TRBV21-1, the J gene TRBJ2-7; the table gives TRBD1 as D, unverified against the DNA. TRBV21-1 has pseudogene status. The CDR3 runs 10 residues. The chain's CDR3 is CARPAPEQYF. The CDR3 bases are TGTGCCAGGCCGGCCCCCGAGCAGTACTTC.